Presented here are 8 T cell receptor beta chains from one specimen sequenced in a study of blood T cells in healthy people across ages. Primed by a sample-barcoded 5' primer and a J-beta primer mix, a second PCR proceeded for 7 to 11 cycles. TCRdb processed the 5' RACE reads anew with MiXCR; each CDR3 protein has one entry. The sample carries just over 1 million distinct CDR3 sequences, roughly 45% recorded once. The sequenced sample was blood. Source of these receptors: a woman aged 55 to 70 in good health.

This chain links TRBV6-2 or TRBV6-3 with TRBJ2-4; D remains unclear. CDR1 MNHEY and CDR2 SVGEGT come from the germline V gene. CDR3 size: 14 residues. V lost 6 bases to trimming and J lost 1 base, with 10 bases between them. Here the CDR3 DNA reads TGTGCCAGCAGCCCAAGTCCGGCCAAAAACATTCAGTACTTC. The encoded protein is CASSPSPAKNIQYF.

This clonotype was picked up a small number of times. The chain has TRBV20-1 and TRBJ2-5, with D uncertain. Trimming removed 0 bases from V and 5 bases from J, with 10 bases in between. Germline V gene data show CDR1 as DFQATT and CDR2 as SNEGSKA (reference sequence). This CDR3 has 13 residues. CDR3: CSARDPWIETQYF. The CDR3 DNA reads as TGCAGTGCTAGAGACCCGTGGATCGAGACCCAGTACTTC.

This clonotype was detected a few times. The CDR3 DNA is TGTGCCAGCAGCGTACCGACTAGCGGGGCCCAAAATGAGCAGTTCTTC. The encoded protein is CASSVPTSGAQNEQFF. The chain joins TRBV9 to TRBJ2-1; the match to TRBD2 covers 11 bases. Germline CDR1 SGDLS, CDR2 YYNGEE. V lost 1 base to trimming and J lost 7 bases; unmatched junction nucleotides: 7. This CDR3 comprises 16 residues.

The gene calls are TRBV4-1 and TRBJ2-7; 7 positions agree with TRBD2. The CDR3 length is 14 residues. Germline V gene data show CDR1 as MGHRA and CDR2 as YSYEKL. With V trimmed by 10 bases and J by 5 bases, 14 bases remained unmatched. The CDR3 DNA reads as TGCGCCACCGACCTACGACTAGCCGGGGACGAGCAGTACTTC. Protein sequence: CATDLRLAGDEQYF.

V gene TRBV29-1 combines with J gene TRBJ1-1; possible D gene TRBD1, 5 bases. CDR3 length: 12 residues. Germline assignment: CDR1 SQVTM and CDR2 ANQGSEA. The ends were cut back, 6 bases at V and 1 base at J, with 9 bases in the middle. CDR3 sequence: CSVPQGNTEAFF. The CDR3 nucleotides read TGCAGCGTCCCTCAGGGGAACACTGAAGCTTTCTTT.

The chain couples TRBV6-6 to TRBJ1-5; TRBD1 agrees at 8 bases. The CDR3 length is 16 residues. CDR1 is MNHNY and CDR2 is SVGAGI in the germline V gene (reference sequence). Trimming cost V 6 bases and J 9 bases; bases outside gene matches: 16. In DNA form, the CDR3 reads TGTGCCAGCAGCCCCCATCTAAGACAGGGGTTTGGGCCCCAGCATTTT. It specifies CASSPHLRQGFGPQHF.

The J gene is TRBJ2-1, the V gene TRBV9; no clear D gene. The CDR3 is 11 residues long. Germline CDR1 is SGDLS and CDR2 is YYNGEE. V gave up 4 bases and J gave up 9 bases, with 8 bases separating them. This CDR3 is CASSNTLEQFF. CDR3 DNA: TGTGCCAGCAGCAACACACTTGAGCAGTTCTTC.

This clonotype has just a few counts. The rearrangement joins TRBV20-1 to TRBJ2-5; a possible D gene is TRBD2 (6 bases). This CDR3 spans 17 amino acids. The germline V and J ends were trimmed by 6 bases and 1 base, with 24 bases remaining between them. Looked up from germline, CDR1 is DFQATT and CDR2 is SNEGSKA (reference sequence). The CDR3 protein is CSAHPRWRDEGQETQYF. CDR3 sequence (DNA): TGCAGTGCGCACCCCAGGTGGCGGGATGAAGGCCAAGAGACCCAGTACTTC.